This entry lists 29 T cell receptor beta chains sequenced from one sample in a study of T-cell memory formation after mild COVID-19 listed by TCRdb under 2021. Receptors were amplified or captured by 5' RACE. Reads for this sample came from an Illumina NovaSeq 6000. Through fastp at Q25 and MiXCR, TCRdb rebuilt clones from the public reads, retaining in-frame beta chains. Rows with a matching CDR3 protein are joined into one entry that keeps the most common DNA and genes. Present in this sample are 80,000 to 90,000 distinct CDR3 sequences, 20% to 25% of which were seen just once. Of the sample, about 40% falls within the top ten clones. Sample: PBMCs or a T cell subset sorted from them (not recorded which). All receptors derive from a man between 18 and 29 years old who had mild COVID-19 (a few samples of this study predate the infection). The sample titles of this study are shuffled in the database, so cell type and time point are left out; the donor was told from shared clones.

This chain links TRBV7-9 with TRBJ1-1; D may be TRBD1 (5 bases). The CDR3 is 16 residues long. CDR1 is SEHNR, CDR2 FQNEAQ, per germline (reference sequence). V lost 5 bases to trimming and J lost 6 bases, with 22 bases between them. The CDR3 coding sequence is TGTGCCAGCAGCCCCGGGTGGGGCATAGAAGGGGCTGAAGCTTTCTTT. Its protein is CASSPGWGIEGAEAFF.

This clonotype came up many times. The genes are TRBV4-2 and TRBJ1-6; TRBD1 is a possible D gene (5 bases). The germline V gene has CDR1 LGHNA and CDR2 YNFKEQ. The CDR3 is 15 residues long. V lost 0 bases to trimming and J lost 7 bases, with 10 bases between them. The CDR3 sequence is CASSQETERNSPLHF. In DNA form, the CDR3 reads TGTGCCAGCAGCCAAGAGACAGAACGCAATTCACCCCTCCACTTT.

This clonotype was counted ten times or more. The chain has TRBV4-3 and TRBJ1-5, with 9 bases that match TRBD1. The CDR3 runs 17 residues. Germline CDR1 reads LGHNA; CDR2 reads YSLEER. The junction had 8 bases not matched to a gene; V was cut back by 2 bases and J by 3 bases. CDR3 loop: CASSQTHRGLNNQPQHF. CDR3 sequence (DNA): TGCGCCAGCAGCCAAACACACAGGGGGCTAAACAATCAGCCCCAGCATTTT.

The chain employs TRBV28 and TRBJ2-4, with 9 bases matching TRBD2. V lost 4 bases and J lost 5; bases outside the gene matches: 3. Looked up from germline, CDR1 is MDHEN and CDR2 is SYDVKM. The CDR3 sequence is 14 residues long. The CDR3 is CASSSPSGENIQYF. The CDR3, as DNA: TGTGCCAGCAGTTCCCCTAGCGGGGAAAACATTCAGTACTTC.

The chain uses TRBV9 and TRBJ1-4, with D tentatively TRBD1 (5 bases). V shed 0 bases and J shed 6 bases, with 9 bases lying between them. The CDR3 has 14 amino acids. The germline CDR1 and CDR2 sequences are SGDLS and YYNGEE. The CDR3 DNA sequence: TGTGCCAGCAGCGTAGGGGGGGAGGATGAAAAACTGTTTTTT. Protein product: CASSVGGEDEKLFF. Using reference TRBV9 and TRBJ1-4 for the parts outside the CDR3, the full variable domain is DSGVTQTPKHLITATGQRVTLRCSPRSGDLSVYWYQQSLDQGLQFLIQYYNGEERAKGNILERFSAQQFPDLHSELNLSSLELGDSALYFCASSVGGEDEKLFFGSGTQLSVL.

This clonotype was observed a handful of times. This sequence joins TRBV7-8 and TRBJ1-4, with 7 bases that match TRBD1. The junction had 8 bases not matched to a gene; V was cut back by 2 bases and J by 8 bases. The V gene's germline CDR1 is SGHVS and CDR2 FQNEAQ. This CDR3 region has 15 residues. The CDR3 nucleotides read TGTGCCAGCAGCTTATCAGGGGGGAGTGGCGAAAAACTGTTTTTT. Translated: CASSLSGGSGEKLFF.

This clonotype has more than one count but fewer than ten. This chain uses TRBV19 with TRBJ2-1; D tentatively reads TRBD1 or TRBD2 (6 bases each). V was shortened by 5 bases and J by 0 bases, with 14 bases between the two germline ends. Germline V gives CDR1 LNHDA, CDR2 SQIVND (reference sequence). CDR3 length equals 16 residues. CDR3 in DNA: TGTGCCAGTAGTCTGGACGGGGGCCACTCCTACAATGAGCAGTTCTTC. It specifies CASSLDGGHSYNEQFF.

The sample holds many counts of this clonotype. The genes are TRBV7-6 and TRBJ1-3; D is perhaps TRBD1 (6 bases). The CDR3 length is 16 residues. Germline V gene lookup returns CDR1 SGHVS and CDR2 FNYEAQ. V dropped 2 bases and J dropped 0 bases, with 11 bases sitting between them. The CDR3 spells CASSLLLQGSGNTIYF. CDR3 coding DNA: TGTGCCAGCAGCTTACTTCTACAGGGCTCTGGAAACACCATATATTTT.

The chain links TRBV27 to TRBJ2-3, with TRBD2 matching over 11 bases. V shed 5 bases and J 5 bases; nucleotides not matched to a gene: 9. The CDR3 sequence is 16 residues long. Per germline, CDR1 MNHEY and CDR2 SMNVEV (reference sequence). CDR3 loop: CASSPPTSGAKDTQYF. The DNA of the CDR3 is TGTGCCAGCAGTCCCCCGACTAGCGGGGCGAAAGATACGCAGTATTTT.

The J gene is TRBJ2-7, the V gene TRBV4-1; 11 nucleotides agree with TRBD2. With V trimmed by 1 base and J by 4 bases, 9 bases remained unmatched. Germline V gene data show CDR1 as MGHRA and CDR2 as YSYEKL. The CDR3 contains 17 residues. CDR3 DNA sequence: TGCGCCAGCAGCCAAGTGGCGGCGACTAGCGGGGTATACGAGCAGTACTTC. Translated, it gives CASSQVAATSGVYEQYF.

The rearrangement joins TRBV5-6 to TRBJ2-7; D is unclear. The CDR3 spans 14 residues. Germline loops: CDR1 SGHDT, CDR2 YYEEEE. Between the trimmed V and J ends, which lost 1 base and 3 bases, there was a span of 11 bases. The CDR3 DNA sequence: TGTGCCAGCAGCTTGTGGATACAAGACTACGAGCAGTACGTC. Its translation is CASSLWIQDYEQYV.

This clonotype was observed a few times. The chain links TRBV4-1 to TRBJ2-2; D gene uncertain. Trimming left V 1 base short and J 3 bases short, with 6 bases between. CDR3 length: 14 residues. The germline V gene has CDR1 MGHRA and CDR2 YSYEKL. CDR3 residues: CASSQVEDTGELFF. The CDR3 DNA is TGCGCCAGCAGCCAAGTTGAGGACACCGGGGAGCTGTTTTTT.

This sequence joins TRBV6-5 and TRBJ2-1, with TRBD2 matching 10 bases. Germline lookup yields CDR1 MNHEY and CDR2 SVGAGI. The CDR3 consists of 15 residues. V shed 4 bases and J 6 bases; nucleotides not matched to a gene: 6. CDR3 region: CASSWRGLAANEQFF. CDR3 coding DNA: TGTGCCAGCAGTTGGAGAGGACTAGCGGCCAATGAGCAGTTCTTC.

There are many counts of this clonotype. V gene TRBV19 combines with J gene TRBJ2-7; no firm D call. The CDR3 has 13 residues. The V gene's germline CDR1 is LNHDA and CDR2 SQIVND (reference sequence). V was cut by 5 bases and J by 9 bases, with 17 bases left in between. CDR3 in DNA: TGTGCCAGTAGTCAACGGGCCGCAGGCGGGCAGTACTTC. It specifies CASSQRAAGGQYF. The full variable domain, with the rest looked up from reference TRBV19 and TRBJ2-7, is DGGITQSPKYLFRKEGQNVTLSCEQNLNHDAMYWYRQDPGQGLRLIYYSQIVNDFQKGDIAEGYSVSREKKESFPLTVTSAQKNPTAFYLCASSQRAAGGQYFGPGTRLTVT.

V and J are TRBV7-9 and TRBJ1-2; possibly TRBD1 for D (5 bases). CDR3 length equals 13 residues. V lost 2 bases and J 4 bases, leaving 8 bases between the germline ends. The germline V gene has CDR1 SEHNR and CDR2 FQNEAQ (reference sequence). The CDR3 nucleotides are TGTGCCAGCAGCTTACCACAGGCCTATGGCTACACCTTC. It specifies CASSLPQAYGYTF.

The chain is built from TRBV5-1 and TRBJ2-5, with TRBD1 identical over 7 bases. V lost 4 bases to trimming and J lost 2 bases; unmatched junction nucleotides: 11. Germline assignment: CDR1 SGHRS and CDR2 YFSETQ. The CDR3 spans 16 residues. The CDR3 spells CASSLGEGQTQETQYF. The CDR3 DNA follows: TGCGCCAGCAGCCTTGGAGAGGGACAGACACAAGAGACCCAGTACTTC.

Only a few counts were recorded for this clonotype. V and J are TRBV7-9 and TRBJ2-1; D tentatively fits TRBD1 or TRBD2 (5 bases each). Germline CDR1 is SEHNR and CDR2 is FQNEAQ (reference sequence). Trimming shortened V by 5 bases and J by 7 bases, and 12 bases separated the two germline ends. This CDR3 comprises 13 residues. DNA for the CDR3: TGTGCCAGCAGCCGTCCGGGGCGGAATGAGCAGTTCTTC. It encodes CASSRPGRNEQFF. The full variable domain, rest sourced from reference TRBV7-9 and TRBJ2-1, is DTGVSQNPRHKITKRGQNVTFRCDPISEHNRLYWYRQTLGQGPEFLTYFQNEAQLEKSRLLSDRFSAERPKGSFSTLEIQRTEQGDSAMYLCASSRPGRNEQFFGPGTRLTVL.

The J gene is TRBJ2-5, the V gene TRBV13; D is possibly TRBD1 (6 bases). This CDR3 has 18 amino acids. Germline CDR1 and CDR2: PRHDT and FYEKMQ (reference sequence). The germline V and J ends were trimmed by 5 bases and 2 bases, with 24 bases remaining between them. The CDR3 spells CASSQGRGASYSQETQYF. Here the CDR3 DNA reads TGTGCCAGCAGCCAAGGCAGGGGCGCAAGTTATTCTCAAGAGACCCAGTACTTC.

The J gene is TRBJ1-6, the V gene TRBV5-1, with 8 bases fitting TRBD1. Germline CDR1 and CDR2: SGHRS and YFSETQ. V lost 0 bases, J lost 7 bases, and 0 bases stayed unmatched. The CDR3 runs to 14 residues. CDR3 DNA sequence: TGCGCCAGCAGCTTGGCAGGGGGCAATTCACCCCTCCACTTT. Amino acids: CASSLAGGNSPLHF.

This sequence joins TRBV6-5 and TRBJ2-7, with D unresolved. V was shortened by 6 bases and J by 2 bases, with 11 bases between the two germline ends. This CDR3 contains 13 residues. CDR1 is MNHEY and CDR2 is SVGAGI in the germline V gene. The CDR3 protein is CASSKSGAYEQYV. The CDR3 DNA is TGTGCCAGCAGCAAATCGGGTGCCTACGAGCAGTACGTC.

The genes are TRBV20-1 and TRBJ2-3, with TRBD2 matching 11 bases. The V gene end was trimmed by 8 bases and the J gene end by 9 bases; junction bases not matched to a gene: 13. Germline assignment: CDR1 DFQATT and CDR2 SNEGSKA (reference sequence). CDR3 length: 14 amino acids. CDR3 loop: CSQRPSGGPLTQYF. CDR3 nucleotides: TGCAGTCAGAGACCTAGCGGGGGGCCGCTCACGCAGTATTTT.

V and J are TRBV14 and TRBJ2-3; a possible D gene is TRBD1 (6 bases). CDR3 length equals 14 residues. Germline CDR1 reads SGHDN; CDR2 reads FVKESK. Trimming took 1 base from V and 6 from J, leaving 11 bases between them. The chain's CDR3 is CASSQGTVWDTQYF. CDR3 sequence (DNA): TGTGCCAGCAGCCAAGGGACAGTTTGGGATACGCAGTATTTT. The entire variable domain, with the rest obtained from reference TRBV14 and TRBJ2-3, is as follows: EAGVTQFPSHSVIEKGQTVTLRCDPISGHDNLYWYRRVMGKEIKFLLHFVKESKQDESGMPNNRFLAERTGGTYSTLKVQPAELEDSGVYFCASSQGTVWDTQYFGPGTRLTVL.

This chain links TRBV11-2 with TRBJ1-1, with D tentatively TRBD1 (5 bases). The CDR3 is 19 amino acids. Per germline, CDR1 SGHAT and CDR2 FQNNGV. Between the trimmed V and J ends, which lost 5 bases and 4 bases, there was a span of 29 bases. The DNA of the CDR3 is TGTGCCAGCAGCCGACACGCACCAGGGTCAATGGCTGGGGTCACTGAAGCTTTCTTT. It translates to CASSRHAPGSMAGVTEAFF.

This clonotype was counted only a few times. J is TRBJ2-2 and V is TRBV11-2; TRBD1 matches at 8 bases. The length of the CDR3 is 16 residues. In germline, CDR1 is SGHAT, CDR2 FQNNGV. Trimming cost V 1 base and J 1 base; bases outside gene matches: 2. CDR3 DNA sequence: TGTGCCAGCAGCTTAGTAGGGACAGGGAACACCGGGGAGCTGTTTTTT. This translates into CASSLVGTGNTGELFF.

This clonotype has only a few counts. The CDR3 protein is CASSPLAGGQDTQYF. The CDR3 nucleotides are TGCGCCAGCAGCCCGCTAGCGGGGGGGCAAGATACGCAGTATTTT. The chain uses TRBV5-1 and TRBJ2-3; TRBD2 aligns across 12 bases. The CDR3 contains 15 residues. The V and J ends lost 4 bases and 5 bases, in that order; junction bases with no gene match: 5. Germline V gene sequence: CDR1 SGHRS, CDR2 YFSETQ. The whole variable domain, remainder taken from reference TRBV5-1 and TRBJ2-3, is KAGVTQTPRYLIKTRGQQVTLSCSPISGHRSVSWYQQTPGQGLQFLFEYFSETQRNKGNFPGRFSGRQFSNSRSEMNVSTLELGDSALYLCASSPLAGGQDTQYFGPGTRLTVL.

CDR3 sequence: CASSQRLSRDYGYTF. The CDR3 nucleotides read TGCGCCAGCAGCCAACGTCTGTCCAGGGACTATGGCTACACCTTC. V is TRBV4-1 and J is TRBJ1-2; the D gene is possibly TRBD1 (5 bases). Germline CDR1 MGHRA, CDR2 YSYEKL. The CDR3 sequence is 15 residues long. Trimming removed 2 bases from V and 3 bases from J, with 13 bases in between.

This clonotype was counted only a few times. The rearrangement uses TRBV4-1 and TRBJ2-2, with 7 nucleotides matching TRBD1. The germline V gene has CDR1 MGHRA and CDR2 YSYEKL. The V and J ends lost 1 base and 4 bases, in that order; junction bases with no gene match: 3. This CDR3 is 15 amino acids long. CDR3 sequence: CASSQVGTVTGELFF. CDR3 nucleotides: TGCGCCAGCAGCCAAGTCGGGACAGTCACCGGGGAGCTGTTTTTT.

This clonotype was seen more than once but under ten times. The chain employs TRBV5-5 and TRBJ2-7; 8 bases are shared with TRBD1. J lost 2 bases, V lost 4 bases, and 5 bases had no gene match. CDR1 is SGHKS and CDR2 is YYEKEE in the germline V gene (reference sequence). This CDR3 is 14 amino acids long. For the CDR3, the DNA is TGTGCCAGCAGCAGGGGGACAGGAGCCTACGAGCAGTACGTC. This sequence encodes CASSRGTGAYEQYV.

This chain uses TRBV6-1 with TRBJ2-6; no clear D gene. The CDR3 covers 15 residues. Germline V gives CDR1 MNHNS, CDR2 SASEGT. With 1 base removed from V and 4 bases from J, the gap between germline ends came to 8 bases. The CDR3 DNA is TGTGCCAGCAGTGAAGGGCTGGGGGGGGCCAACGTCCTGACTTTC. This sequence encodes CASSEGLGGANVLTF.